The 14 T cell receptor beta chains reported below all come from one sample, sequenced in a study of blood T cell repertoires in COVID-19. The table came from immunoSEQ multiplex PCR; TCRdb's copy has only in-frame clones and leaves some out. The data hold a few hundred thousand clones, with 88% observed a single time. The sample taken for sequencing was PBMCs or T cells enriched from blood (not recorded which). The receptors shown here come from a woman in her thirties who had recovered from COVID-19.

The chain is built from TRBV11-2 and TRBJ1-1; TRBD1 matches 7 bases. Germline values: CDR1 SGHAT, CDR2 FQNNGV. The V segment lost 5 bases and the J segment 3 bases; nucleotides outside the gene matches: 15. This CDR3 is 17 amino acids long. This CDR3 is CASSPPPDRPEYTEAFF. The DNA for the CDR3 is TGTGCCAGCAGCCCCCCCCCGGACAGGCCTGAGTACACTGAAGCTTTCTTT.

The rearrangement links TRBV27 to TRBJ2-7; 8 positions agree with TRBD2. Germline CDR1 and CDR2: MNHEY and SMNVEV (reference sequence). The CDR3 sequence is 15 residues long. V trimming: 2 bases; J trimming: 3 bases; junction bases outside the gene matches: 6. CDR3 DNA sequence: TGTGCCAGCAGTTTAGATAGCGGGATTATCTACGAGCAGTACTTC. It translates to CASSLDSGIIYEQYF.

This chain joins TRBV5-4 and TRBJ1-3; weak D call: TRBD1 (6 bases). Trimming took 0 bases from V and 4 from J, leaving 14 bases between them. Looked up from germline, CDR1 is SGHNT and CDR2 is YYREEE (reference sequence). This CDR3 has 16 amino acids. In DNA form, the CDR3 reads TGTGCCAGCAGCTTGGCGGGGGGGGCCAGAGGAAACACCATATATTTT. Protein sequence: CASSLAGGARGNTIYF.

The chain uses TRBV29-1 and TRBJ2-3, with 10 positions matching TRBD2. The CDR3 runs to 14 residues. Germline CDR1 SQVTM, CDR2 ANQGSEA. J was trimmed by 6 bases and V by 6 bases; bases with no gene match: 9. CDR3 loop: CSVLPSGRGDTQYF. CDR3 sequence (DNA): TGCAGCGTCCTCCCTAGCGGGAGAGGGGATACGCAGTATTTT.

DNA for the CDR3: TGTGCCAGCAGCCCTTCGGGAGTGCAGCCCCAGCATTTT. It codes for CASSPSGVQPQHF. V is TRBV12-3 or TRBV12-4 and J is TRBJ1-5; D is uncertain. Trimming removed 6 bases at V and 7 bases at J, with 13 bases between. The CDR3 has 13 residues.

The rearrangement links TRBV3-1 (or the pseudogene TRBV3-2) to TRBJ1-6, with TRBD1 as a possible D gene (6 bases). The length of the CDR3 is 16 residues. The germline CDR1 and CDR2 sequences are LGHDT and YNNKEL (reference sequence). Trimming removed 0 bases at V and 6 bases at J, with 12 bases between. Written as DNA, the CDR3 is TGTGCCAGCAGCCAAGATCGCGGGGGCTTTAATTCACCCCTCCACTTT. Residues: CASSQDRGGFNSPLHF.

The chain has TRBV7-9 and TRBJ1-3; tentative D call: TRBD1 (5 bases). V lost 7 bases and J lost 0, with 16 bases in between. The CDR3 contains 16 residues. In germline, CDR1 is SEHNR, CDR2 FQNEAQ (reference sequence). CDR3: CASTRSPGSSGNTIYF. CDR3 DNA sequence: TGTGCCAGCACCAGATCCCCAGGGTCCTCTGGAAACACCATATATTTT.

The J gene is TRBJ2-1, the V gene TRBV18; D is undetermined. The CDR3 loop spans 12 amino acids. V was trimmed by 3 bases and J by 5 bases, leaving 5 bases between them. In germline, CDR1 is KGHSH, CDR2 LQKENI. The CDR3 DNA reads TGTGCCAGCTCACCCCGTGACAATGAGCAGTTCTTC. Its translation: CASSPRDNEQFF. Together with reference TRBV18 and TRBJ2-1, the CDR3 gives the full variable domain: NAGVMQNPRHLVRRRGQEARLRCSPMKGHSHVYWYRQLPEEGLKFMVYLQKENIIDESGMPKERFSAEFPKEGPSILRIQQVVRGDSAAYFCASSPRDNEQFFGPGTRLTVL.

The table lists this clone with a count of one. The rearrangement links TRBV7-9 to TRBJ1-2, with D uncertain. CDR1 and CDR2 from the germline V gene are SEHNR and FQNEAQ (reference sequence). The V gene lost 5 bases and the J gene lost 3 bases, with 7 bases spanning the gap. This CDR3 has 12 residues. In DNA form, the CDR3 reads TGTGCCAGCAGCCCAGAACACTATGGCTACACCTTC. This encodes CASSPEHYGYTF.

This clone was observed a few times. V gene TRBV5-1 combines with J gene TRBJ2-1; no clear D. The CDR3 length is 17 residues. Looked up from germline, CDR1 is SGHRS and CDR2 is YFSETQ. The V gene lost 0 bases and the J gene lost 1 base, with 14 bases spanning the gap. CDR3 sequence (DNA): TGCGCCAGCAGCTTGGGACGGAGAAGCCAATCCTACAATGAGCAGTTCTTC. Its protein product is CASSLGRRSQSYNEQFF.

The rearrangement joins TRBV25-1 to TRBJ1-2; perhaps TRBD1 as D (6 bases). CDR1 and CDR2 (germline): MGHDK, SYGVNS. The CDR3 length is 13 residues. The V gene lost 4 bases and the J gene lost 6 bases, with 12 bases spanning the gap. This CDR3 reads CASSGGGGHGYTF. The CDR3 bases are TGTGCCAGCAGTGGGGGGGGCGGACATGGCTACACCTTC.

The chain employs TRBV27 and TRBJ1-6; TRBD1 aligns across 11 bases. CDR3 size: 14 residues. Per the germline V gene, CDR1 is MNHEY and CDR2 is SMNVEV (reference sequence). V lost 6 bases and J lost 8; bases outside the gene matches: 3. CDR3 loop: CASRGQGGYSPLHF. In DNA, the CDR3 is TGTGCCAGCAGGGGACAGGGGGGGTATTCACCCCTCCACTTT.

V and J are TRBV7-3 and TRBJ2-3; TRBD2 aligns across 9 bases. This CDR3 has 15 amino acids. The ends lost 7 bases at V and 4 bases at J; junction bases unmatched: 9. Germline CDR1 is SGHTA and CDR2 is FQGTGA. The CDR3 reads CASTPGGGGADTQYF. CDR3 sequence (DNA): TGTGCCAGCACCCCTGGGGGCGGGGGGGCAGATACGCAGTATTTT. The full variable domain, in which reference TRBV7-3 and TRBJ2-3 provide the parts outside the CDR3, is GAGVSQTPSNKVTEKGKYVELRCDPISGHTALYWYRQSLGQGPEFLIYFQGTGAADDSGLPNDRFFAVRPEGSVSTLKIQRTERGDSAVYLCASTPGGGGADTQYFGPGTRLTVL.

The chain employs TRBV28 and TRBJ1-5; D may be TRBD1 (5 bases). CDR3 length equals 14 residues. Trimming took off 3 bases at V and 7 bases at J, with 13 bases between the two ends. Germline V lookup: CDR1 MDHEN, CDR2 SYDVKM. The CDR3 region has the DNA TGTGCCAGCAGTTTGGCAGGGTTCATCCAGCCCCAGCATTTT. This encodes CASSLAGFIQPQHF.